The sequence of this TCR beta chain was determined in a study of T cell responses to AZD1222 COVID-19 vaccine. Study information: Some second doses came at about 4 weeks and others at about 12 weeks; these were pooled.

The V end lost 3 bases, the J end lost 0 bases, and 5 bases lay between the germline ends. Germline values: CDR1 SEHNR, CDR2 FQNEAQ (reference sequence). There are 13 residues in the CDR3. Using immunoSEQ multiplex PCR, the repertoire was profiled, and TCRdb retains in-frame clones only, with some absent. The table shows around 110,000 clones, with 92% occurring only once. This sequence joins TRBV7-9 and TRBJ1-1; D not certain. Material: peripheral blood, obtained on day 0 of AZD1222 vaccination. This TCR was recovered from an adult in good health. The CDR3 coding sequence is TGTGCCAGCAGCTTTTCCTTGAACACTGAAGCTTTCTTT. Translated, it gives CASSFSLNTEAFF.